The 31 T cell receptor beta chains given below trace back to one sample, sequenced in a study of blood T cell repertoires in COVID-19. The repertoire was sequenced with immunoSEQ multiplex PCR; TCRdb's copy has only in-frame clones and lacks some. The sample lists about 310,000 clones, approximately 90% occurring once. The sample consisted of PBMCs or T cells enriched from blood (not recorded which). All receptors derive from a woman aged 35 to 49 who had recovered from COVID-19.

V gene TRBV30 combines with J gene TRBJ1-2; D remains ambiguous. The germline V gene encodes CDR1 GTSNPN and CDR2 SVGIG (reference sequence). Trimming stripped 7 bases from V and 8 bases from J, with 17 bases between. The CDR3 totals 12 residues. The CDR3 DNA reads TGTGCCTCGCTGGAGGTCCGCGGAGGCTACACCTTC. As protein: CASLEVRGGYTF.

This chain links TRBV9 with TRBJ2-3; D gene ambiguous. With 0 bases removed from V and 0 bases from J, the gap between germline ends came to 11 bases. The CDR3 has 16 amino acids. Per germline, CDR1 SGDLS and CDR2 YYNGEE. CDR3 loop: CASSVGSGWSTDTQYF. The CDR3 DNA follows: TGTGCCAGCAGCGTAGGGTCAGGTTGGAGCACAGATACGCAGTATTTT.

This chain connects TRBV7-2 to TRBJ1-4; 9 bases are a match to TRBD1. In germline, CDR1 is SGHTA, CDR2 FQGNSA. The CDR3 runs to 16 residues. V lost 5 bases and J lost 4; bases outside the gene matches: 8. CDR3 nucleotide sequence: TGTGCCAGCAGCCCCGGACAGGGGACCGGTAATGAAAAACTGTTTTTT. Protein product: CASSPGQGTGNEKLFF. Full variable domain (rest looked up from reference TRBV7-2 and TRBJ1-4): GAGVSQSPSNKVTEKGKDVELRCDPISGHTALYWYRQSLGQGLEFLIYFQGNSAPDKSGLPSDRFSAERTGGSVSTLTIQRTQQEDSAVYLCASSPGQGTGNEKLFFGSGTQLSVL.

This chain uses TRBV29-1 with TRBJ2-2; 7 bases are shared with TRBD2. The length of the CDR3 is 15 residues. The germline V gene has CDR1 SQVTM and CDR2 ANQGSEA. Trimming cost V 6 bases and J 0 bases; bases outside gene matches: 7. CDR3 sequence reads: CSVASGFANTGELFF. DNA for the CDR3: TGCAGCGTGGCTAGCGGATTCGCGAACACCGGGGAGCTGTTTTTT.

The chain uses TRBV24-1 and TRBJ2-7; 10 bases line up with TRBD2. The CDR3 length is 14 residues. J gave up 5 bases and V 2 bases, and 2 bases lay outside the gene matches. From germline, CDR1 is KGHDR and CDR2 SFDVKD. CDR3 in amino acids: CATSDSLAGDEQYF. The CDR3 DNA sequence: TGTGCCACCAGTGATTCCCTAGCGGGAGACGAGCAGTACTTC.

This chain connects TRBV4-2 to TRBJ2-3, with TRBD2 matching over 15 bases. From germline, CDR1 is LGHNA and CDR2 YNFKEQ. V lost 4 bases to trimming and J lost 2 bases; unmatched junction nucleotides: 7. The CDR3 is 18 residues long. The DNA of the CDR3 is TGTGCCAGCAGCCCAGCCGGGACTAGCGGGAGGAACACAGATACGCAGTATTTT. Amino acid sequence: CASSPAGTSGRNTDTQYF.

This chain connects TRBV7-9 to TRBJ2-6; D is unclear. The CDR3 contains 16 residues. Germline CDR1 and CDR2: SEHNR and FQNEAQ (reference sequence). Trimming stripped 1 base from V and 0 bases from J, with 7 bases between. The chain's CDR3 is CASSLERFSGANVLTF. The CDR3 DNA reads TGTGCCAGCAGCTTAGAGAGATTCTCTGGGGCCAACGTCCTGACTTTC.

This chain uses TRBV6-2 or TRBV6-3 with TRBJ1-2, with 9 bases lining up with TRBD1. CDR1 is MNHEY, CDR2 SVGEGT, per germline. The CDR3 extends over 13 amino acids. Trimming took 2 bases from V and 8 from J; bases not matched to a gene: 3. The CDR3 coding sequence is TGTGCCAGCAGTTACAGACAGGGGGACGGCTACACCTTC. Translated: CASSYRQGDGYTF.

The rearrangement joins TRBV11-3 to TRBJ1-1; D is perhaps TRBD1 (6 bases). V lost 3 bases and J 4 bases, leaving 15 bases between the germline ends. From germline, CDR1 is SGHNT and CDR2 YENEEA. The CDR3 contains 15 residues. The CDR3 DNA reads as TGTGCCAGCAGCTTCTCTTCGACAGGACTCACTGAAGCTTTCTTT. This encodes CASSFSSTGLTEAFF.

The CDR3 region is CASSLSDRGNYEQYF. The CDR3 DNA is TGTGCCAGCAGCCTGTCGGACAGGGGAAACTACGAGCAGTACTTC. The chain uses TRBV11-2 and TRBJ2-7, with 9 bases fitting TRBD1. This CDR3 is 15 amino acids long. Per germline, CDR1 SGHAT and CDR2 FQNNGV. V shed 5 bases and J 3 bases; nucleotides not matched to a gene: 8.

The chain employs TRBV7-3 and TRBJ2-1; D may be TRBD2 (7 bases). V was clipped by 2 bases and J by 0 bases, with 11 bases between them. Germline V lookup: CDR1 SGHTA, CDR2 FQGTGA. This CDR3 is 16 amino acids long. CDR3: CASSLGGASSYNEQFF. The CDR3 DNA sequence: TGTGCCAGCAGCTTAGGGGGGGCTAGCTCCTACAATGAGCAGTTCTTC.

The CDR3 bases are TGTGCCTGGACCCCGGGACTAGATACGCAGTATTTT. It translates to CAWTPGLDTQYF. V gene TRBV30 combines with J gene TRBJ2-3; TRBD2 might be the D (6 bases). With 4 bases removed from V and 5 bases from J, the gap between germline ends came to 10 bases. The CDR3 runs 12 residues. CDR1 GTSNPN and CDR2 SVGIG come from the germline V gene (reference sequence). Drawing the rest from reference TRBV30 and TRBJ2-3, the complete variable domain is SQTIHQWPATLVQPVGSPLSLECTVEGTSNPNLYWYRQAAGRGLQLLFYSVGIGQISSEVPQNLSASRPQDRQFILSSKKLLLSDSGFYLCAWTPGLDTQYFGPGTRLTVL.

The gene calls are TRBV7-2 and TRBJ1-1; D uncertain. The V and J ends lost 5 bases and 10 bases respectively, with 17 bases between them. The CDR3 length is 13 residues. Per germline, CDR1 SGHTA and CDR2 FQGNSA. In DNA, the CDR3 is TGTGCCAGCAGCCACTCGGGGAGGGTTGGAGCTTTCTTT. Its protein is CASSHSGRVGAFF.

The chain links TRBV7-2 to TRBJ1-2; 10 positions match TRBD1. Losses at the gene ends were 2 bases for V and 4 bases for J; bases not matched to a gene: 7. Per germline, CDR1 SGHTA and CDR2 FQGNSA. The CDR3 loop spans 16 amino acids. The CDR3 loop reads CASSLNPGTGVYGYTF. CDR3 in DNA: TGTGCCAGCAGCTTAAATCCCGGGACAGGGGTCTATGGCTACACCTTC.

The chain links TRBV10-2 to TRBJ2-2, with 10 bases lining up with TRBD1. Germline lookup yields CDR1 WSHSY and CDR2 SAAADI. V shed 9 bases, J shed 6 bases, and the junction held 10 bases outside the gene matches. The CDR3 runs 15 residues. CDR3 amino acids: CASRSRQGAPGELFF. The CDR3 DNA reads TGCGCCAGTAGGAGCAGACAGGGGGCGCCCGGGGAGCTGTTTTTT.

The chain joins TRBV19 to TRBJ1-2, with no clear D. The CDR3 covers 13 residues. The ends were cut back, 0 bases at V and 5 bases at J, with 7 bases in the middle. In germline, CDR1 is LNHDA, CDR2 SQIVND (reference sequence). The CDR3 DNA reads TGTGCCAGTAGTATAGACGGGGAATATGGCTACACCTTC. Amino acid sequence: CASSIDGEYGYTF.

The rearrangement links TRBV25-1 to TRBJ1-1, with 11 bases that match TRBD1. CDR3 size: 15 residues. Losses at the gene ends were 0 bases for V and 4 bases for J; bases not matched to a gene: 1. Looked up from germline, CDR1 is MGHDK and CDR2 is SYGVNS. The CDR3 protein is CASSEYGQGATEAFF. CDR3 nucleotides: TGTGCCAGCAGTGAATACGGACAGGGGGCCACTGAAGCTTTCTTT. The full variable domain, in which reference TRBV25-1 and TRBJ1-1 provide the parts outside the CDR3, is EADIYQTPRYLVIGTGKKITLECSQTMGHDKMYWYQQDPGMELHLIHYSYGVNSTEKGDLSSESTVSRIRTEHFPLTLESARPSHTSQYLCASSEYGQGATEAFFGQGTRLTVV.

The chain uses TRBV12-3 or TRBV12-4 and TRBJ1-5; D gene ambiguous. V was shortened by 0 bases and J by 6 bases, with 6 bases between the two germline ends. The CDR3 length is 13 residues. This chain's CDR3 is CASSLASGQPQHF. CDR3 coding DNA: TGTGCCAGCAGTTTAGCTTCGGGTCAGCCCCAGCATTTT.

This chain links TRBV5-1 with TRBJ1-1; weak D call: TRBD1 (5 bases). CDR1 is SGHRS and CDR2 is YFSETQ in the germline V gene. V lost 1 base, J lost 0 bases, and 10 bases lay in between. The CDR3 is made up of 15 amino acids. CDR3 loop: CASSLTRGMNTEAFF. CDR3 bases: TGCGCCAGCAGCTTGACCCGGGGGATGAACACTGAAGCTTTCTTT.

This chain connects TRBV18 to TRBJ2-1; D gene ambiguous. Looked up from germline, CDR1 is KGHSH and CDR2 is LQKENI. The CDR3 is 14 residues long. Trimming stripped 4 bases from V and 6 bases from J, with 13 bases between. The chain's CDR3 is CASSLPLDFNEQFF. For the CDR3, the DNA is TGTGCCAGCTCACTTCCGCTCGACTTCAATGAGCAGTTCTTC.

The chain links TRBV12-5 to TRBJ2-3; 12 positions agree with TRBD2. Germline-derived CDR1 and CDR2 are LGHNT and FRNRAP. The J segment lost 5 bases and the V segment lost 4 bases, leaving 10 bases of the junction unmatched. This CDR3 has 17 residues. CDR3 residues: CASGWTSGISGGDTQYF. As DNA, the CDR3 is TGTGCTAGTGGTTGGACTAGCGGGATATCCGGCGGAGATACGCAGTATTTT. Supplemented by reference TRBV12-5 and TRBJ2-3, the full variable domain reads DARVTQTPRHKVTEMGQEVTMRCQPILGHNTVFWYRQTMMQGLELLAYFRNRAPLDDSGMPKDRFSAEMPDATLATLKIQPSEPRDSAVYFCASGWTSGISGGDTQYFGPGTRLTVL.

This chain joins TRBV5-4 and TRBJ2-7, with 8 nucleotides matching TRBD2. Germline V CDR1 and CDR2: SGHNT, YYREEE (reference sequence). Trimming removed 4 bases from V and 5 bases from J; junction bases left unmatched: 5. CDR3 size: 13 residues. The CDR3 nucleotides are TGTGCCAGCAGCGTCACTAGCGGCCACGAGCAGTACTTC. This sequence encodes CASSVTSGHEQYF.

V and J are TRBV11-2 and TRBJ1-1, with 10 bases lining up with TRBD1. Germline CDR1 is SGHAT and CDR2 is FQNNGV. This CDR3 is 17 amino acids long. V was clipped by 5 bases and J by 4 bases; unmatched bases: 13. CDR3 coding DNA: TGTGCCAGCAGCCAATGGACAGGGGGGGCCTCGGGCACTGAAGCTTTCTTT. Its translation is CASSQWTGGASGTEAFF. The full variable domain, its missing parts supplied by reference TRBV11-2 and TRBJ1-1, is EAGVAQSPRYKIIEKRQSVAFWCNPISGHATLYWYQQILGQGPKLLIQFQNNGVVDDSQLPKDRFSAERLKGVDSTLKIQPAKLEDSAVYLCASSQWTGGASGTEAFFGQGTRLTVV.

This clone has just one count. The CDR3 coding sequence is TGTGCCAGCAGCAAGACAGGGGTCGGTGAGCAGTTCTTC. This translates into CASSKTGVGEQFF. This chain connects TRBV11-2 to TRBJ2-1; 8 positions match TRBD1. Germline V lookup: CDR1 SGHAT, CDR2 FQNNGV. The CDR3 is 13 residues long. Unmatched junction bases numbered 6, after V lost 5 bases and J lost 9 bases.

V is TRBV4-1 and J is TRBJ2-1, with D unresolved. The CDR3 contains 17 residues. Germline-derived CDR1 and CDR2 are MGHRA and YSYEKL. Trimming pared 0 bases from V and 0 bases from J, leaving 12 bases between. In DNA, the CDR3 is TGCGCCAGCAGCCAAGACCCTAAGTTAAGCTCCTACAATGAGCAGTTCTTC. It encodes CASSQDPKLSSYNEQFF.

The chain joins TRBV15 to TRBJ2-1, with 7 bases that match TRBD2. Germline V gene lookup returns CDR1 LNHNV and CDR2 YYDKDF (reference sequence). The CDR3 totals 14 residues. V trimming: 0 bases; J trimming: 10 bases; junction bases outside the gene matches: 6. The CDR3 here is CATSRDRILAEQFF. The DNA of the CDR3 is TGTGCCACCAGCAGAGATCGCATACTAGCGGAGCAGTTCTTC.

Here the CDR3 reads CAWSVFTGAITNYGYTF. The CDR3 region has the DNA TGTGCCTGGAGTGTATTCACAGGGGCTATTACTAACTATGGCTACACCTTC. V is TRBV30 and J is TRBJ1-2, with TRBD1 matching over 7 bases. From germline, CDR1 is GTSNPN and CDR2 SVGIG (reference sequence). CDR3 length: 17 residues. With V trimmed by 0 bases and J by 0 bases, 10 bases remained unmatched.

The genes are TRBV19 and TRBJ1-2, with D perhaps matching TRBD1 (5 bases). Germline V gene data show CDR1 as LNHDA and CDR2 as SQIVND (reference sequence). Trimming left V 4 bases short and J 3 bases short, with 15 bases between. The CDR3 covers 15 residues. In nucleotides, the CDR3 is TGTGCCAGTAGTACCTTTGGCGGGGGGGACTATGGCTACACCTTC. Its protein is CASSTFGGGDYGYTF. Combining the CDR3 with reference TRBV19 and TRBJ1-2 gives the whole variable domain DGGITQSPKYLFRKEGQNVTLSCEQNLNHDAMYWYRQDPGQGLRLIYYSQIVNDFQKGDIAEGYSVSREKKESFPLTVTSAQKNPTAFYLCASSTFGGGDYGYTFGSGTRLTVV.

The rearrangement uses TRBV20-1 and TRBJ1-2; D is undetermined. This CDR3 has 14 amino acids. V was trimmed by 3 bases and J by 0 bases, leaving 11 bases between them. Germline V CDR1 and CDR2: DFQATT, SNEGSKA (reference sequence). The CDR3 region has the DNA TGCAGTGCTAGTGGCACTGGAGCTAACTATGGCTACACCTTC. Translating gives CSASGTGANYGYTF.

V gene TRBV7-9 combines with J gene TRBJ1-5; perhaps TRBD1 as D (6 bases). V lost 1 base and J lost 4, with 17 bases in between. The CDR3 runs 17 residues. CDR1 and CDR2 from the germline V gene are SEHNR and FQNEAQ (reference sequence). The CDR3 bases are TGTGCCAGCAGCTTAGTAGGGTCCAGGGGTGAAAATCAGCCCCAGCATTTT. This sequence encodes CASSLVGSRGENQPQHF.

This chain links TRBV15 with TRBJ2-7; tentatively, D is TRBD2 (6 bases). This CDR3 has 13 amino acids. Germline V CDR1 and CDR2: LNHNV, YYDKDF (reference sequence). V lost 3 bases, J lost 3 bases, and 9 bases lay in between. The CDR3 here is CATSSPGGYEQYF. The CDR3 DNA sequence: TGTGCCACCAGCAGTCCCGGGGGCTACGAGCAGTACTTC. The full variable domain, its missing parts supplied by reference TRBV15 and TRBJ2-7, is DAMVIQNPRYQVTQFGKPVTLSCSQTLNHNVMYWYQQKSSQAPKLLFHYYDKDFNNEADTPDNFQSRRPNTSFCFLDIRSPGLGDTAMYLCATSSPGGYEQYFGPGTRLTVT.